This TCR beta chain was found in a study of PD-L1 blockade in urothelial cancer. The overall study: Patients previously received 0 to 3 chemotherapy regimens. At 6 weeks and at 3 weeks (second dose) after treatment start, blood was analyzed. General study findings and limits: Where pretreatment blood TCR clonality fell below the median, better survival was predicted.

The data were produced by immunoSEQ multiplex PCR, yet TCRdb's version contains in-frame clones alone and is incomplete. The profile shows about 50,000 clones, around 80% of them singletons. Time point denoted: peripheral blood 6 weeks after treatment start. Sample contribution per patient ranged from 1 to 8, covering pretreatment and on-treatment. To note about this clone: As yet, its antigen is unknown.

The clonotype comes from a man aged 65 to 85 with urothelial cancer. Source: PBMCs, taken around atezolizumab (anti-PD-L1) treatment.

The CDR3, as DNA: TGTGCCAGCAGCACTGGAACCCGGGACAGGGGGGAGACCCAGTACTTC. Translating it yields CASSTGTRDRGETQYF. This chain uses TRBV9 with TRBJ2-5, with 11 bases lining up with TRBD1. V lost 4 bases and J lost 5; bases outside the gene matches: 10. The germline CDR1 and CDR2 sequences are SGDLS and YYNGEE. The CDR3 runs to 16 residues. The complete variable domain, with remaining parts taken from reference TRBV9 and TRBJ2-5, reads DSGVTQTPKHLITATGQRVTLRCSPRSGDLSVYWYQQSLDQGLQFLIQYYNGEERAKGNILERFSAQQFPDLHSELNLSSLELGDSALYFCASSTGTRDRGETQYFGPGTRLLVL.